The 27 T cell receptor beta chains below were found in one sample sequenced in a study of CD8+ T cells in alopecia areata. cDNA reverse transcribed from extracted RNA served as the sequencing template. Sequencing was performed with immunoSEQ multiplex PCR; in TCRdb, only in-frame clones are kept and a portion is missing. The sample has 65,000 to 95,000 clones, 45% to 60% seen once. The sample was NKG2D-high CD8+ T cells sorted from blood. The receptors were gathered from a human donor with alopecia areata.

This rearrangement joins TRBV9 to TRBJ2-7; 11 bases agree with TRBD1. The V segment lost 4 bases and the J segment 5 bases; nucleotides outside the gene matches: 8. Looked up from germline, CDR1 is SGDLS and CDR2 is YYNGEE. CDR3 length equals 15 residues. The CDR3 here is CASSTHPGQGDEQYF. The DNA of the CDR3 is TGTGCCAGCAGCACTCACCCGGGACAGGGGGACGAGCAGTACTTC.

This clone was seen more than once but under ten times. The gene calls are TRBV15 and TRBJ2-1; the D gene is possibly TRBD1 (6 bases). This CDR3 region has 15 residues. Trimming removed 3 bases at V and 6 bases at J, with 15 bases between. Germline CDR1 is LNHNV and CDR2 is YYDKDF (reference sequence). DNA for the CDR3: TGTGCCACCAGCAGCTCAGGGGTACTAGTCAATGAGCAGTTCTTC. This sequence encodes CATSSSGVLVNEQFF.

The CDR3 DNA sequence: TGTGCCAGCAGCTTATTGACTGAAGCTTTCTTT. This sequence encodes CASSLLTEAFF. The chain recombines TRBV11-2 with TRBJ1-1; D ambiguous. The CDR3 length is 11 residues. Germline V CDR1 and CDR2: SGHAT, FQNNGV. V dropped 2 bases and J dropped 5 bases, with 3 bases sitting between them.

The chain couples TRBV29-1 to TRBJ1-1; 7 bases align to TRBD1. V lost 3 bases, J lost 7 bases, and 14 bases stayed unmatched. CDR1 and CDR2 from the germline V gene are SQVTM and ANQGSEA. The CDR3 sequence is 15 residues long. DNA of the CDR3: TGCAGCGTTGATGGTGGGACAGAGAAAGAGAATGAAGCTTTCTTT. This translates into CSVDGGTEKENEAFF. The full variable domain, its missing parts supplied by reference TRBV29-1 and TRBJ1-1, is SAVISQKPSRDICQRGTSLTIQCQVDSQVTMMFWYRQQPGQSLTLIATANQGSEATYESGFVIDKFPISRPNLTFSTLTVSNMSPEDSSIYLCSVDGGTEKENEAFFGQGTRLTVV.

The chain recombines TRBV6-1 with TRBJ1-4; no reliable D call. The CDR3 totals 11 residues. CDR1 MNHNS and CDR2 SASEGT come from the germline V gene. Trimming removed 6 bases from V and 8 bases from J, with 7 bases in between. Here the CDR3 DNA reads TGTGCCAGCAGGGACGGCGAAAAACTGTTTTTT. Protein: CASRDGEKLFF.

The chain couples TRBV6-5 to TRBJ1-1, with 10 bases aligning to TRBD1. In germline, CDR1 is MNHEY, CDR2 SVGAGI. The CDR3 length is 15 residues. J lost 3 bases, V lost 10 bases, and 11 bases had no gene match. CDR3 protein: CAIKETGGEYTEAFF. The DNA of the CDR3 is TGTGCCATCAAAGAGACAGGGGGCGAATACACTGAAGCTTTCTTT.

This clone was counted once. This chain uses TRBV7-9 with TRBJ2-1; TRBD1 agrees at 8 bases. Germline V gene lookup returns CDR1 SEHNR and CDR2 FQNEAQ (reference sequence). After removal of 6 bases from V and 10 bases from J, the junction contained 5 bases not matched to a gene. CDR3 length: 12 residues. Written as DNA, the CDR3 is TGTGCCAGCAGTCCAGGGGGCGACGAGCAGTTCTTC. Translating gives CASSPGGDEQFF.

This clone has more than one count but fewer than ten. Other DNA sequences in this sample translate to the same CDR3. The chain carries TRBV29-1 and TRBJ2-7; D is uncertain. Deletions cut 3 bases from V and 4 bases from J, with 10 bases between. The CDR3 spans 12 residues. Germline-derived CDR1 and CDR2 are SQVTM and ANQGSEA. The CDR3 coding sequence is TGCAGCGTTGAGGGCAGACCTTACGAGCAGTACTTC. Residues: CSVEGRPYEQYF.

This clone was observed a few times. The gene calls are TRBV27 and TRBJ2-5; D possibly corresponds to TRBD2 (6 bases). V lost 3 bases, J lost 2 bases, and 16 bases lay in between. The CDR3 is made up of 16 amino acids. Germline assignment: CDR1 MNHEY and CDR2 SMNVEV (reference sequence). The CDR3 protein is CASSLARGLDQETQYF. The CDR3, as DNA: TGTGCCAGCAGTTTGGCCCGGGGACTTGATCAAGAGACCCAGTACTTC.

The V and J genes are TRBV11-2 and TRBJ2-1, with 8 positions matching TRBD1. V lost 5 bases and J lost 7; bases outside the gene matches: 7. CDR1 is SGHAT, CDR2 FQNNGV, per germline. The CDR3 sequence is 14 residues long. CDR3 coding DNA: TGTGCCAGCAGCCACTGGACAGGGAAGAATGAGCAGTTCTTC. Its translation: CASSHWTGKNEQFF.

The rearrangement joins TRBV9 to TRBJ2-3; D remains ambiguous. The CDR3 has 19 amino acids. CDR1 and CDR2 (germline): SGDLS, YYNGEE. Trimming left V 4 bases short and J 0 bases short, with 24 bases between. The CDR3 reads CASSSSLSLDPSSTDTQYF. Written as DNA, the CDR3 is TGTGCCAGCAGCTCATCGCTTAGTTTGGACCCATCTAGCACAGATACGCAGTATTTT.

The chain uses TRBV2 and TRBJ2-1; 11 nucleotides align to TRBD2. The CDR3 length is 16 residues. CDR1 is SNHLY, CDR2 FYNNEI, per germline. V was pared by 6 bases and J by 6 bases, with 10 bases of the junction left unmatched. The CDR3 nucleotides read TGTGCCAGCAGCCACAAACTAGCGGGGGATCCCAATGAGCAGTTCTTC. This sequence encodes CASSHKLAGDPNEQFF.

This clone was detected only a few times. CDR3 protein: CASSQGGTQPQHF. The CDR3 DNA follows: TGTGCCAGCAGCCAGGGGGGCACTCAGCCCCAGCATTTT. V usage is TRBV16 and J usage is TRBJ1-5, with D possibly matching TRBD1 (6 bases). The CDR3 is 13 amino acids. Trimming stripped 3 bases from V and 6 bases from J, with 9 bases between. Germline V gene sequence: CDR1 KGHSY, CDR2 FQNENV.

The V call is TRBV29-1, the J call TRBJ1-2; 8 nucleotides align to TRBD1. From germline, CDR1 is SQVTM and CDR2 ANQGSEA. This CDR3 region has 14 residues. V was clipped by 4 bases and J by 4 bases; unmatched bases: 8. CDR3 sequence: CSVGGQGAGYGYTF. CDR3 coding DNA: TGCAGCGTTGGCGGTCAGGGGGCGGGCTATGGCTACACCTTC.

This chain links TRBV29-1 with TRBJ1-1; D perhaps matches TRBD1 (6 bases). Germline CDR1 is SQVTM and CDR2 is ANQGSEA. Trimming stripped 5 bases from V and 1 base from J, with 8 bases between. This CDR3 contains 12 residues. The CDR3 nucleotides read TGCAGCGTTAGGGGGACGAACACTGAAGCTTTCTTT. It codes for CSVRGTNTEAFF.

The J gene is TRBJ2-7, the V gene TRBV5-6; maybe TRBD2 (6 bases). The ends were cut back, 3 bases at V and 6 bases at J, with 19 bases in the middle. The CDR3 contains 15 residues. CDR1 and CDR2 from the germline V gene are SGHDT and YYEEEE. The CDR3 DNA follows: TGTGCCAGCAGCTACGGAGGCGGGACTGGAACCGAGCAGTACTTC. Residues: CASSYGGGTGTEQYF.

This clone was picked up one time. The chain combines TRBV27 with TRBJ1-5, with 8 nucleotides matching TRBD1. Germline V gene data show CDR1 as MNHEY and CDR2 as SMNVEV (reference sequence). J was trimmed by 6 bases and V by 5 bases; bases with no gene match: 9. The CDR3 runs to 15 residues. DNA of the CDR3: TGTGCCAGCAGTCCCGACAGGGGTGTAGGTCAGCCCCAGCATTTT. Encoded protein: CASSPDRGVGQPQHF.

This clone has at least ten counts. The gene calls are TRBV28 and TRBJ2-7, with 7 bases matching TRBD1. Trimming took 4 bases from V and 3 from J; bases not matched to a gene: 15. Germline CDR1 and CDR2: MDHEN and SYDVKM. The CDR3 is 17 residues long. The chain's CDR3 is CASSSLLLDRALYEQYF. For the CDR3, the DNA is TGTGCCAGCAGTTCCCTGCTGTTAGACAGGGCGCTCTACGAGCAGTACTTC.

The CDR3 region has the DNA TGCGCCAGCAGCGGGACAGTCTACGAGCAGTACTTC. It codes for CASSGTVYEQYF. This sequence joins TRBV5-1 and TRBJ2-7; 7 bases are shared with TRBD1. The CDR3 runs to 12 residues. Per the germline V gene, CDR1 is SGHRS and CDR2 is YFSETQ. The ends lost 4 bases at V and 3 bases at J; junction bases unmatched: 1.

This clone has more than one count but fewer than ten. The rearrangement uses TRBV2 and TRBJ2-4; 7 bases align to TRBD1. Germline CDR1 SNHLY, CDR2 FYNNEI. The CDR3 has 10 amino acids. The ends lost 6 bases at V and 11 bases at J; junction bases unmatched: 1. As DNA, the CDR3 is TGTGCCAGCAGAGGGACAGTTCAGTACTTC. It codes for CASRGTVQYF.

The V gene is TRBV5-6, the J gene TRBJ2-4, with D possibly matching TRBD2 (5 bases). Germline lookup yields CDR1 SGHDT and CDR2 YYEEEE. Trimming removed 3 bases at V and 0 bases at J, with 7 bases between. The CDR3 runs to 14 residues. CDR3 in amino acids: CASSSGLAKNIQYF. In DNA form, the CDR3 reads TGTGCCAGCAGCTCCGGACTAGCCAAAAACATTCAGTACTTC.

V gene TRBV25-1 combines with J gene TRBJ2-7; TRBD2 agrees at 8 bases. The germline V gene has CDR1 MGHDK and CDR2 SYGVNS. J gave up 4 bases and V 6 bases, and 11 bases lay outside the gene matches. The CDR3 is 15 residues long. CDR3 bases: TGTGCCAGCAGCCCTGGACTAGCAACCTCTTACGAGCAGTACTTC. This gives the protein CASSPGLATSYEQYF.

This chain joins TRBV9 and TRBJ1-1; D is perhaps TRBD1 (5 bases). Per the germline V gene, CDR1 is SGDLS and CDR2 is YYNGEE. The CDR3 spans 15 residues. Trimming stripped 4 bases from V and 1 base from J, with 14 bases between. As DNA, the CDR3 is TGTGCCAGCAGCCCCGCCCTGGGGGAGAACACTGAAGCTTTCTTT. Translation: CASSPALGENTEAFF.

This clone was counted between two and nine times. The chain couples TRBV29-1 to TRBJ1-1; D not resolved. CDR3 length: 12 residues. V dropped 2 bases and J dropped 1 base, with 5 bases sitting between them. CDR1 and CDR2 from the germline V gene are SQVTM and ANQGSEA. This CDR3 reads CSVEQTNTEAFF. The CDR3 DNA reads TGCAGCGTTGAACAGACGAACACTGAAGCTTTCTTT.

CDR3 protein: CASTQDLSSYNEQFF. The CDR3 bases are TGTGCCAGCACCCAGGACTTAAGCTCCTACAATGAGCAGTTCTTC. The chain joins TRBV5-6 to TRBJ2-1; D is perhaps TRBD2 (5 bases). Germline-derived CDR1 and CDR2 are SGHDT and YYEEEE. The CDR3 runs 15 residues. V was trimmed by 6 bases and J by 0 bases, leaving 13 bases between them.

The gene calls are TRBV2 and TRBJ2-7; 9 bases line up with TRBD1. The CDR3 loop spans 13 amino acids. Germline V gene sequence: CDR1 SNHLY, CDR2 FYNNEI. CDR3 sequence: CAAGTGPSYEQYF. The CDR3 nucleotides are TGTGCGGCCGGGACAGGGCCCTCCTACGAGCAGTACTTC.

For the CDR3, the DNA is TGCGCCAGCAGCCTCGGGACGGACGTCTACGAGCAGTACTTC. It specifies CASSLGTDVYEQYF. The rearrangement uses TRBV5-1 and TRBJ2-7; TRBD1 or TRBD2 may be the D gene (5 bases each). Germline values: CDR1 SGHRS, CDR2 YFSETQ. Trimming stripped 4 bases from V and 3 bases from J, with 14 bases between. This CDR3 spans 14 amino acids. The whole variable domain, filled in from reference TRBV5-1 and TRBJ2-7, reads KAGVTQTPRYLIKTRGQQVTLSCSPISGHRSVSWYQQTPGQGLQFLFEYFSETQRNKGNFPGRFSGRQFSNSRSEMNVSTLELGDSALYLCASSLGTDVYEQYFGPGTRLTVT.